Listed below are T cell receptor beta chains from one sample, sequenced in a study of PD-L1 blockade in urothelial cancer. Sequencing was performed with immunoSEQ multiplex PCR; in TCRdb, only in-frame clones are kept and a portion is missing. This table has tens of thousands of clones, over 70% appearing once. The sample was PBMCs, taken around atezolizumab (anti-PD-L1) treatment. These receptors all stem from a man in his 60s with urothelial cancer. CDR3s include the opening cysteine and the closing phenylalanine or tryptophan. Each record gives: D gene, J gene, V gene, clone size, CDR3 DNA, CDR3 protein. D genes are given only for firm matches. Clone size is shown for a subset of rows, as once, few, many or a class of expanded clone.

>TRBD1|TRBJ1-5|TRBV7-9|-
TGTGCCAGCAGCTTAGGGACAGGGGGGTCGCGTCAGCCCCAGCATTTT
CASSLGTGGSRQPQHF
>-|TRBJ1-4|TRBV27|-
TGTGCCAGCAGTTTCACAAATGTCCTAGGAGTTCCTAATGAAAAACTGTTTTTT
CASSFTNVLGVPNEKLFF
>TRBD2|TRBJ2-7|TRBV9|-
TGTGCCAGCAGCGCCGGGACTAGCGGTGCCTACGAGCAGTACTTC
CASSAGTSGAYEQYF
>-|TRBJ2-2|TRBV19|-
TGTGCCAGTAGTATCTACAGCACGAACACCGGGGAGCTGTTTTTT
CASSIYSTNTGELFF
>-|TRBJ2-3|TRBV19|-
TGTGCCAGTAGTATAAGGAGGGCAGACACAGATACGCAGTATTTT
CASSIRRADTDTQYF
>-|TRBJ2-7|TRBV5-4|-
TGTGCCAGCAGCTCCGGAGGGGTCTACGAGCAGTACTTC
CASSSGGVYEQYF
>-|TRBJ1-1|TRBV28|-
TGTGCCAGCAGTCCCGCAGGAAACAAGGACACTGAAGCTTTCTTT
CASSPAGNKDTEAFF
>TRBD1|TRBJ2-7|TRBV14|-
TGTGCCAGCAGCCAAAGGACAGGGGGCGTCGACGAGCAGTACTTC
CASSQRTGGVDEQYF
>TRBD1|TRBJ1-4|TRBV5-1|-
TGCGCCAGCAGCTCAGGACAGGGGAGTCGAGAAGAAAAACTGTTTTTT
CASSSGQGSREEKLFF
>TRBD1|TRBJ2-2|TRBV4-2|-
TGTGCCAGCAGCCAGGACGGGGACAGGGGAAGCACCGGGGAGCTGTTTTTT
CASSQDGDRGSTGELFF
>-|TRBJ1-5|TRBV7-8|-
TGTGCCAGCAGCTCGTCGGGGGGACGGGATCAGCCCCAGCATTTT
CASSSSGGRDQPQHF
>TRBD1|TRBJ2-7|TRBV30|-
TGTGCCTTGGAGAGGACAGGGGTCTACGAGCAGTACTTC
CALERTGVYEQYF
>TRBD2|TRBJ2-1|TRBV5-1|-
TGCGCCAGCAGCTTGCCTCGGGAGGGCCATTATCAGAGCTCCTACAATGAGCAGTTCTTC
CASSLPREGHYQSSYNEQFF
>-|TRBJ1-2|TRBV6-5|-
TGTGCCAGCAGTTACTCATTCACTGCTAACTATGGCTACACCTTC
CASSYSFTANYGYTF
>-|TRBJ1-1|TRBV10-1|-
TGCGCCAGCAGTGGGTCCCCAACTTCGATCGCTTTCTTT
CASSGSPTSIAFF
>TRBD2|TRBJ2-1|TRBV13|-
TGTGCCAGCAGCTTAGGCCTAGGGACTAGCGGATACAATGAGCAGTTCTTC
CASSLGLGTSGYNEQFF
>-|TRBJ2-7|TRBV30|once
TGTGCCTGGACAGGGGGGATCTCCTACGAGCAGTACTTC
CAWTGGISYEQYF
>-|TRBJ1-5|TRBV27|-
TGTGCCAGCAAGCTTGGGGGCAGCAATCAGCCCCAGCATTTT
CASKLGGSNQPQHF
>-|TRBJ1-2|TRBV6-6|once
TGTGCCAGCAGTCAGGGAGGAGGCTACACCTTC
CASSQGGGYTF
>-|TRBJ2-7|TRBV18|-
TGTGCCAGCTCACCGGCCTCACCCGAGCAGTACTTC
CASSPASPEQYF
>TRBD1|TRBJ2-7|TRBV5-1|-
TGCGCCAGCAGTTATGACAGGGCCGAGCAGTACTTC
CASSYDRAEQYF
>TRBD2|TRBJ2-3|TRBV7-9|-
TGTGCCAGCAGCGTCCAAGCGGGATCCACAGATACGCAGTATTTT
CASSVQAGSTDTQYF
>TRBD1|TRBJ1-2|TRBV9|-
TGTGCCAGCAGCCCGACGGACAGGCGAACATACTATGGCTACACCTTC
CASSPTDRRTYYGYTF
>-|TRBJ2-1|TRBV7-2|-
TGTGCCAGCAGTCCTCCCTCCTACAATGAGCAGTTCTTC
CASSPPSYNEQFF
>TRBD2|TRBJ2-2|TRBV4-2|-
TGTGCCAGCAGCCAAGAAACCCAGCGGGAGTGGGTCGGGGAGCTGTTTTTT
CASSQETQREWVGELFF
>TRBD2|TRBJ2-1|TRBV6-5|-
TGTGCCAGCAGATTGGGACTAGCGGCTGCTGATGAGCAGTTCTTC
CASRLGLAAADEQFF
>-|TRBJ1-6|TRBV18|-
TGTGCCAGCTCACCATCGGCGGGGGCTTTGGAGAATTCACCCCTCCACTTT
CASSPSAGALENSPLHF
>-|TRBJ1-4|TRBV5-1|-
TGCGCCAGCAGCGAGTGGGGAATGGAGGGTAAACTGTTTTTT
CASSEWGMEGKLFF
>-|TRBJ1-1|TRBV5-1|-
TGCGCCAGCAGTTACGACGGCGGGAACACTGAAGCTTTCTTT
CASSYDGGNTEAFF
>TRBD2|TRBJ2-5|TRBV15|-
TGTGCCACCAGGACGACTAGCGGCCAAGAGACCCAGTACTTC
CATRTTSGQETQYF
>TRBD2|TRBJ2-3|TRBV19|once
TGTGCCAGTAGTAGTTACGGTCTAGCGGCTAGCACAGATACGCAGTATTTT
CASSSYGLAASTDTQYF
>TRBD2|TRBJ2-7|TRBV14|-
TGTGCCAGCAGCCAAGATCTTTGGACTAGCGGTGACGAGCAGTACTTC
CASSQDLWTSGDEQYF
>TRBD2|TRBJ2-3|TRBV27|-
TGTGCCAGCAGCACCGGGACTAGGAGGTCCACAGATACGCAGTATTTT
CASSTGTRRSTDTQYF
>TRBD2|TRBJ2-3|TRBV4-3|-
TGCGCCAGCAGCAGACTAGCGGGAGAATCAGATACGCAGTATTTT
CASSRLAGESDTQYF
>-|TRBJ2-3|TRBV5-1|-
TGCGCCAGCAGCTTGGGGAGCGGGTTTAGCACAGATACGCAGTATTTT
CASSLGSGFSTDTQYF
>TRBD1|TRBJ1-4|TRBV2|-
TGTGCCAGCAGTGGGGGGACAGCCGAAAAACTGTTTTTT
CASSGGTAEKLFF
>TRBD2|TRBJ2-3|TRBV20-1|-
TGCAGTGCTAGCTCGGGAGGGACGCAGTATTTT
CSASSGGTQYF
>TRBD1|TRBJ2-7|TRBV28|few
TGTGCCAGCAGTCAGAACAGGGGGGAATCCTACGAGCAGTACTTC
CASSQNRGESYEQYF
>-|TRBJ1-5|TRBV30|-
TGTGCCTGGAACGCTCAGGGAGGGAATCAGCCCCAGCATTTT
CAWNAQGGNQPQHF
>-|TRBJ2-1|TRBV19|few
TGTGCCAGTAGTCCCCGGAGGGCGGGTGAGCAGTTCTTC
CASSPRRAGEQFF